This is a list of T cell receptor beta chains from one sample in a study of Ad26.COV2.S vaccination and SARS-CoV-2 variants. Clones were sequenced by immunoSEQ multiplex PCR, and TCRdb holds only the in-frame ones, with some missing. The sample lists 300,000 to 400,000 clones; approximately 86% were seen once. The source material was peripheral blood, sampled in a trial of Ad26.COV2.S vaccine versus placebo. The receptors stem from a person aged 18-65 years who received the Ad26.COV2.S COVID-19 vaccine or a placebo. Both conserved end residues are part of each CDR3.

V gene,J gene,CDR3 protein
TRBV19,TRBJ2-7,CASGGTAIYEQYF
TRBV28,TRBJ1-5,CASSLFQYYSNQPQHF
TRBV6-5,TRBJ1-2,CASRDLTHYGYTF
TRBV3-1/TRBV3-2,TRBJ2-7,CASSQDLLGRGAYEQYF
TRBV9,TRBJ2-1,CASSLGGNTYNEQFF
TRBV19,TRBJ1-5,CASSTDASTVRPQHF
TRBV28,TRBJ2-1,CASSFPRGAWNNEQFF
TRBV11-2,TRBJ2-1,CASSLDHNNEQFF
TRBV9,TRBJ2-5,CASSASQGETQYF
TRBV15,TRBJ2-3,CATSRGRDRTDTQYF
TRBV19,TRBJ2-5,CASSPQGAQRETQYF
TRBV5-8,TRBJ2-1,CASSLAILAGARWLF
TRBV3-1/TRBV3-2,TRBJ2-6,CASSQATALSGANVLTF
TRBV4-1,TRBJ2-2,CASSQDAPARGELFF
TRBV7-8,TRBJ1-5,CASSFLLGGVIGGNQPQHF
TRBV14,TRBJ2-7,CANPSQYF
TRBV4-2,TRBJ1-5,CASSQEVSGGQPQHF